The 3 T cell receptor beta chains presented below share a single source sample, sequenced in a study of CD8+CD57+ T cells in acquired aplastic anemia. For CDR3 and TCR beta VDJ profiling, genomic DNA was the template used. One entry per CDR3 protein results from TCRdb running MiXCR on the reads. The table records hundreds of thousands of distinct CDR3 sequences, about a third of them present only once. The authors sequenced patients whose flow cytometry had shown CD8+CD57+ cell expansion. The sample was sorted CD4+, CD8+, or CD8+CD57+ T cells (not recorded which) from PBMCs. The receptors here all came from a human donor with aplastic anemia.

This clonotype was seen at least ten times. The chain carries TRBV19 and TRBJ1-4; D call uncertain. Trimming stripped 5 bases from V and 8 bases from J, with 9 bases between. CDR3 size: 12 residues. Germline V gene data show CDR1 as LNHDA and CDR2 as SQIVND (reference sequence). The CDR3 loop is CASSGREEKLFF. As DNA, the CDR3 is TGTGCCAGTAGTGGAAGGGAGGAAAAACTGTTTTTT.

As DNA, the CDR3 is TGTGCCAGTAGTATTTTAGCGAACACTGAAGCTTTCTTT. As protein: CASSILANTEAFF. This chain links TRBV19 with TRBJ1-1; no definite D call. Germline V gene sequence: CDR1 LNHDA, CDR2 SQIVND (reference sequence). V shed 3 bases and J shed 1 base, with 6 bases lying between them. The CDR3 is made up of 13 amino acids. Supplemented by reference TRBV19 and TRBJ1-1, the full variable domain reads DGGITQSPKYLFRKEGQNVTLSCEQNLNHDAMYWYRQDPGQGLRLIYYSQIVNDFQKGDIAEGYSVSREKKESFPLTVTSAQKNPTAFYLCASSILANTEAFFGQGTRLTVV.

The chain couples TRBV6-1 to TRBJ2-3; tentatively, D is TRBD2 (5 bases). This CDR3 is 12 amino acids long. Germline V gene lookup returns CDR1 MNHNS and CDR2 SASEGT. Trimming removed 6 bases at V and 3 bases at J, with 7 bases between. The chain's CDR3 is CASRGGTDTQYF. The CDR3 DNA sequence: TGTGCCAGCAGGGGCGGGACAGATACGCAGTATTTT.